These T cell receptor beta chains were read from a single sample in a study of Tregs in tolerant kidney transplant recipients. Data came from immunoSEQ multiplex PCR; TCRdb stores just in-frame clones and leaves some out. Of roughly 70,000 clones listed, around 83% were seen once; the top ten hold around 4%. The sequencing input was CD4+ T cells from blood. These receptors were collected from a human donor in good health. CDR3s include the opening cysteine and the closing phenylalanine or tryptophan. Each record gives: CDR3 length, V gene, J gene, D gene, CDR3 protein. The D gene is left open where the match is weak.

len: 15; v_gene: TRBV12-2; j_gene: TRBJ2-5; d_gene: NA; CDR3aa: CASRLRDRHQETQYF
len: 12; v_gene: TRBV4-3; j_gene: TRBJ2-7; d_gene: NA; CDR3aa: CASSPNLHEQYF
len: 13; v_gene: TRBV18; j_gene: TRBJ1-2; d_gene: NA; CDR3aa: CASSPAEGYGYTF
len: 14; v_gene: TRBV7-3; j_gene: TRBJ2-1; d_gene: NA; CDR3aa: CASSPGVSYNEQFF
len: 15; v_gene: TRBV5-1; j_gene: TRBJ2-2; d_gene: TRBD2; CDR3aa: CASRGGPTNTGELFF
len: 17; v_gene: TRBV11-3; j_gene: TRBJ2-7; d_gene: NA; CDR3aa: CASSLDIGTGGEGEQYF
len: 12; v_gene: TRBV10-1; j_gene: TRBJ2-1; d_gene: NA; CDR3aa: CASNTVKYEQFF
len: 12; v_gene: TRBV27; j_gene: TRBJ2-5; d_gene: NA; CDR3aa: CASSSYQETQYF
len: 10; v_gene: TRBV20-1; j_gene: TRBJ1-1; d_gene: NA; CDR3aa: CSARDRGAFF
len: 16; v_gene: TRBV7-3; j_gene: TRBJ2-3; d_gene: TRBD2; CDR3aa: CASSRLAGGPEDTQYF
len: 17; v_gene: TRBV7-2; j_gene: TRBJ1-2; d_gene: TRBD1; CDR3aa: CASSLMGQGPWDYGYTF
len: 15; v_gene: TRBV4-3; j_gene: TRBJ1-2; d_gene: NA; CDR3aa: CASSPNPRTVYGYTF
len: 12; v_gene: TRBV2; j_gene: TRBJ2-7; d_gene: TRBD2; CDR3aa: CASRRGSYEQYF
len: 13; v_gene: TRBV7-9; j_gene: TRBJ1-5; d_gene: NA; CDR3aa: CASSSLTGQPQHF
len: 13; v_gene: TRBV6-5; j_gene: TRBJ1-2; d_gene: TRBD1; CDR3aa: CASSRTGDYGYTF
len: 16; v_gene: TRBV4-1; j_gene: TRBJ2-2; d_gene: TRBD2; CDR3aa: CASSQGRGGLTGELFF
len: 13; v_gene: TRBV7-2; j_gene: TRBJ2-1; d_gene: NA; CDR3aa: CASSLVTGDEQFF
len: 13; v_gene: TRBV4-3; j_gene: TRBJ2-1; d_gene: NA; CDR3aa: CASSQDRATEQFF
len: 14; v_gene: TRBV11-2; j_gene: TRBJ2-1; d_gene: NA; CDR3aa: CASSLDRVGNEQFF
len: 15; v_gene: TRBV5-1; j_gene: TRBJ2-7; d_gene: NA; CDR3aa: CASSLVGQGRDEQYF
len: 15; v_gene: TRBV27; j_gene: TRBJ1-6; d_gene: NA; CDR3aa: CASSLNLASRTPLHF
len: 14; v_gene: TRBV6-6; j_gene: TRBJ2-7; d_gene: NA; CDR3aa: CASSYVGGVSEQYF
len: 12; v_gene: TRBV29-1; j_gene: TRBJ2-3; d_gene: TRBD2; CDR3aa: CSVDLAGDTQYF
len: 15; v_gene: TRBV10-3; j_gene: TRBJ1-1; d_gene: NA; CDR3aa: CAIRETDLDGTEAFF
len: 11; v_gene: TRBV20-1; j_gene: TRBJ1-2; d_gene: TRBD1; CDR3aa: CSADRVGGYTF
len: 15; v_gene: TRBV2; j_gene: TRBJ1-5; d_gene: TRBD1; CDR3aa: CASGETGARGQPQHF
len: 13; v_gene: TRBV30; j_gene: TRBJ1-5; d_gene: NA; CDR3aa: CAWGSRFDQPQHF
len: 12; v_gene: TRBV9; j_gene: TRBJ2-3; d_gene: NA; CDR3aa: CASSVFEDTQYF
len: 14; v_gene: TRBV7-2; j_gene: TRBJ2-4; d_gene: NA; CDR3aa: CASSYSLGPSIQYF
len: 14; v_gene: TRBV7-9; j_gene: TRBJ1-2; d_gene: NA; CDR3aa: CASSLGSPTYGYTF